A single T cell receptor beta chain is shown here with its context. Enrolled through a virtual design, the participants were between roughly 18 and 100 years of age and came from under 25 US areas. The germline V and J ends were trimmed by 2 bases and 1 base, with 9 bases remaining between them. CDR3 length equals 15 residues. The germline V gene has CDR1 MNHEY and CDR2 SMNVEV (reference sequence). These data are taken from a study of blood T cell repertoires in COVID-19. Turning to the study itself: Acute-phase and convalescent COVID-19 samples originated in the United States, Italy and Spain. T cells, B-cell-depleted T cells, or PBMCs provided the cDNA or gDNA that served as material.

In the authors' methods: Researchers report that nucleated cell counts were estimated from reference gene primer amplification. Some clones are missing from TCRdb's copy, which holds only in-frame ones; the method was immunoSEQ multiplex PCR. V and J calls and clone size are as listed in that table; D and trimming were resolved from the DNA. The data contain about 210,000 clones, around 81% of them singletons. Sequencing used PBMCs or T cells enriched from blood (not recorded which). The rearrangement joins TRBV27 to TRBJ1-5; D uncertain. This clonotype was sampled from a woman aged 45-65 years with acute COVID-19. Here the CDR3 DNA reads TGTGCCAGCAGTTTAATTCCTAACAGCAATCAGCCCCAGCATTTT. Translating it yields CASSLIPNSNQPQHF.